The subject of this entry is one T cell receptor beta chain. This clone was seen only once. There is no known antigen for this receptor. No much larger clone exists at a distance of one base, and base qualities are not known. The sample comes from a study of Ad26.COV2.S vaccination and SARS-CoV-2 variants (dated by TCRdb to about 2021). Regarding the complete study: Vaccine-arm donors were drawn from COV1001, a multicentre, randomized, double-blind, placebo-controlled phase I-IIa trial of Ad26.COV2.S in healthy adults. Throughout the experiments and outcome assessment, investigators stayed blinded to trial group allocation. Dosing of Ad26.COV2.S was intramuscular, at either 5x10^10 or 1x10^11 viral particles, delivered as one shot or as two shots spaced 56 days apart. The TCR-sequenced set comprised approximately 30 samples: around 20 Ad26.COV2.S vaccine recipients, 5 placebo recipients and 8 SARS-CoV-2 convalescent individuals. Trial participants were randomized into five groups of five, in which low-dose or high-dose Ad26.COV2.S was given once or twice, or placebo was given on both occasions. TCRbeta repertoire sequencing served as the tool for gauging how specific and how broad the SARS-CoV-2-reactive T cell receptors were following Ad26.COV2.S vaccination.

V is clipped by 0 bases and J by 7 bases, and the sequence between their germline boundaries is 12 bases long. The germline V gene encodes CDR1 LGHDT and CDR2 YNNKEL (reference sequence). The CDR3 contains 14 residues, cysteine and phenylalanine counted. Just CDR3 DNA is preserved here, 42 bases in frame from base 1. The immunoSEQ Assay was the method used to sequence TCRbeta CDR3 regions. After extraction, genomic DNA underwent amplification by bias-controlled multiplex PCR, followed by high-throughput sequencing. In the source study's methods: Collapsing and filtering of sequences were performed to quantify the absolute abundance of each unique TCRbeta CDR3 region. T cell fraction was estimated by normalizing TCRbeta template counts to usable DNA, with usable DNA measured through amplification of reference genes found in all nucleated cells. Repertoire TCRs were annotated as SARS-CoV-2-specific by exact matching of V gene, CDR3 amino acid sequence and J gene to a known reactive TCR set. The reference SARS-CoV-2 TCR set came from MIRA and was filtered for enrichment in COVID-19-positive ImmuneCODE repertoires, removing public or cross-reactive TCRs. Using the MIRA antigens, annotated TCRs were further analysed by specific ORF or by position within an ORF. Depth was the summed frequency of annotated unique rearrangements, while breadth was defined as annotated unique rearrangements over total unique productive rearrangements. Two-sided Wilcoxon rank-sum tests were applied when comparing TCR breadth between groups. This is the immuneACCESS table as TCRdb keeps it, with only in-frame sequences that have V and J called. A part of the clones is gone; compared with another copy, unresolved V genes explain less than half, and the rest is unexplained. The V and J calls and clone size come from that table; D and trimming were worked out from the DNA. Counted in this sample were approximately 400,000 clones; 80% to 90% of them appeared once. In total, the top ten clones hold roughly 3.1% of the sample.

Interpreted using the paper, the treatment or condition label stands for: roughly 18 received Ad26.COV2.S at low or high dose, single or two shots; about five received placebo; per-sample allocation not given. For vaccine and placebo recipients, the sequenced repertoires came from samples collected on day 63 after the first injection. In Cohort 1b, 25 adults aged 18-55 years were enrolled at a single site in Boston, USA, between 29 July and 7 August 2020. Ad26.COV2.S consisted of a replication-incompetent adenovirus type 26 vector by which a prefusion-stabilized SARS-CoV-2 spike protein from the original Wuhan strain was expressed. The investigation overall reported the following: The study lacked the statistical power to compare responses across vaccine doses or regimens. According to the authors, total T cell responses may have been underestimated by the TCR breadth and depth analyses. Non-spike TCR breadth was comparable between vaccine and placebo recipients, consistent with the vaccine containing only spike. Higher spike-specific TCR breadth was observed in Ad26.COV2.S recipients than in placebo recipients (P = 0.0014). After vaccination, spike-specific CD8+ and CD4+ T cell responses were reported to show substantial breadth.

This TCR derives from a person aged 18-65 years who received the Ad26.COV2.S COVID-19 vaccine or a placebo. The rearrangement joined TRBV3-1 (or the pseudogene TRBV3-2) to TRBJ2-5; a tentative D call is TRBD1 (6 bases match). Sequencing was performed on peripheral blood, taken in a trial of Ad26.COV2.S vaccine versus placebo. CDR3 protein: CASSQDPLGGTQYF. In nucleotides, the sequence is TGTGCCAGCAGCCAAGACCCGTTAGGGGGGACCCAGTACTTC.